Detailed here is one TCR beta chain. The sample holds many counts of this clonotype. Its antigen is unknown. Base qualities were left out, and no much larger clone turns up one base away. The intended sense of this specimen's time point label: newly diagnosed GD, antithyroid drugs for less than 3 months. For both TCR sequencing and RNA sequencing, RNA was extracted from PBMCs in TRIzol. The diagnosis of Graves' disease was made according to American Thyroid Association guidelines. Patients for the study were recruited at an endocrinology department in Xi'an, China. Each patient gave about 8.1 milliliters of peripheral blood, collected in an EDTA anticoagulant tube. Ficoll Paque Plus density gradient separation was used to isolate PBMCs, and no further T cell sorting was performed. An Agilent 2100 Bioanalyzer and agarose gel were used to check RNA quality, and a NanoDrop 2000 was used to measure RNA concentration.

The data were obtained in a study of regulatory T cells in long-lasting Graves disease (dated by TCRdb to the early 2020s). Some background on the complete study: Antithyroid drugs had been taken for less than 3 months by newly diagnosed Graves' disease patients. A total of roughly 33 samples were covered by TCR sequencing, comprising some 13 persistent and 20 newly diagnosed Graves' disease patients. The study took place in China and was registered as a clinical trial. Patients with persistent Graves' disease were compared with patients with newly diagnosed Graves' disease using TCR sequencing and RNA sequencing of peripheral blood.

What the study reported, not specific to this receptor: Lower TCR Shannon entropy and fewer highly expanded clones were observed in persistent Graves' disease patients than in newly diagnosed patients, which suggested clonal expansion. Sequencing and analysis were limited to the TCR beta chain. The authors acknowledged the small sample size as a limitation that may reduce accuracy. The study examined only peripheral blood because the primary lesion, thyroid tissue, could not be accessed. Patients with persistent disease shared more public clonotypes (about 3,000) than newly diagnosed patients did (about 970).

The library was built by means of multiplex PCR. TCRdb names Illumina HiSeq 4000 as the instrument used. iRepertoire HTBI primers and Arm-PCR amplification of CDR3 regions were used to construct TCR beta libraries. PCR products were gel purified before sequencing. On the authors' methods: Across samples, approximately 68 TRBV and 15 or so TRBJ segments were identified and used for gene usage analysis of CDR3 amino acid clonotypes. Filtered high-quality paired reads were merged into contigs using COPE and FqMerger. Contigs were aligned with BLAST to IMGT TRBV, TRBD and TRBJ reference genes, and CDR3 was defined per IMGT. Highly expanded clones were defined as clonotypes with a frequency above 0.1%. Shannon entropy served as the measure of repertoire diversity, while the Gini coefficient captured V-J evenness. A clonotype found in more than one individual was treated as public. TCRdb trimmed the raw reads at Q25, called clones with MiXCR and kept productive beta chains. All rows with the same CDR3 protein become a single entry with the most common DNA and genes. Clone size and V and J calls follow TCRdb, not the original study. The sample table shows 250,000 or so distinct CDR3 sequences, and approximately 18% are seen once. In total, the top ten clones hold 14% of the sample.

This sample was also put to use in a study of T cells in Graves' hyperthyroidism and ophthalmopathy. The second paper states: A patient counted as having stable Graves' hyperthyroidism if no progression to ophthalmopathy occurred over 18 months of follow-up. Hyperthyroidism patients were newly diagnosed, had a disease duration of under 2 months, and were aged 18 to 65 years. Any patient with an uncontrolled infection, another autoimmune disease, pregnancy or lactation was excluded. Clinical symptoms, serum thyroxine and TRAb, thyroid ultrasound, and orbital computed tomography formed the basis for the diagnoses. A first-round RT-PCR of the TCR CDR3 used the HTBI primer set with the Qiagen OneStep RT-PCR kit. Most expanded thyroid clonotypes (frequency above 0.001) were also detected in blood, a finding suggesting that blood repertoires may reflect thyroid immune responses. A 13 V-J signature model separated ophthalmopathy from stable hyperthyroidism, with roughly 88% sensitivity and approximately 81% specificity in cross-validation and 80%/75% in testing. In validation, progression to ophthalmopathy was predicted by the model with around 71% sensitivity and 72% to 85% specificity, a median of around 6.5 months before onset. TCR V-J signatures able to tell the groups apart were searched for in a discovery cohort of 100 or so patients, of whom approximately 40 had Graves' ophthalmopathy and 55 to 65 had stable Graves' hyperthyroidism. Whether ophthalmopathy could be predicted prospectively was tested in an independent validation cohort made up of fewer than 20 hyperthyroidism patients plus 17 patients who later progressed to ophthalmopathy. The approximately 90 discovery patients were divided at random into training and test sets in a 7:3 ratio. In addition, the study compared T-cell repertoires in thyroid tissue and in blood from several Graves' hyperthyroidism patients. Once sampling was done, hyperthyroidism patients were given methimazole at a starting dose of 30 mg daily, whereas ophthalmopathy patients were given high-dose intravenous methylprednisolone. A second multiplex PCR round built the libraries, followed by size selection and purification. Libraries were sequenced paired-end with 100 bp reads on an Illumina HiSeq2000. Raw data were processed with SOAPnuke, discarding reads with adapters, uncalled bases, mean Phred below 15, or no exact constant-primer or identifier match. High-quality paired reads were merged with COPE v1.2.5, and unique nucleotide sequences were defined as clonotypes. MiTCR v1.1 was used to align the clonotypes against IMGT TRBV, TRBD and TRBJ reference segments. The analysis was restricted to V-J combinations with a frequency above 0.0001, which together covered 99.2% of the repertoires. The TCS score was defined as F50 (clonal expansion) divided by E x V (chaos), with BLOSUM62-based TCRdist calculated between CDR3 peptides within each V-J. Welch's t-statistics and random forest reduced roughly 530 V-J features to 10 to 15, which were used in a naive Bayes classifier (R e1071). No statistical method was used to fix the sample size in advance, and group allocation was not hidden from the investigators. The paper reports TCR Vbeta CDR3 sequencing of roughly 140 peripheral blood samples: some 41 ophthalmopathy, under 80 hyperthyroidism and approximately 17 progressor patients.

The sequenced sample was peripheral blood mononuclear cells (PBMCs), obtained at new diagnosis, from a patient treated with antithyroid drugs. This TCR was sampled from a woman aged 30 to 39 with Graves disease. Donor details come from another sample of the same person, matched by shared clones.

This receptor has the CDR3 CSARGGHGLAKNIQYF. In nucleotides, the sequence is TGCAGTGCTAGGGGTGGCCATGGGTTGGCCAAAAACATTCAGTACTTC. The chain couples TRBV20-1 to TRBJ2-4, with the D segment identity uncertain. The CDR3 measures 16 amino acids from cysteine to phenylalanine. Just CDR3 DNA is preserved here, 48 bases in frame from base 1. The trim is 3 bases for V and 1 base for J, with a gap of 16 bases between the germline ends. The germline V gene (reference sequence) sets CDR1 to DFQATT and CDR2 to SNEGSKA.